This TCR beta chain derives from a study of T cells in Graves' hyperthyroidism and ophthalmopathy. Trimming removed 5 bases from V and 7 bases from J; junction bases left unmatched: 8. The CDR3 spans 13 residues. Germline V gives CDR1 SQVTM, CDR2 ANQGSEA. In regard to this clonotype: The antigen remains undetermined.

9.5 to 10 ml fresh peripheral blood yielded the PBMCs. Overall study results and limits: Most clonotypes expanded in thyroid above 0.001 were likewise present in blood. Ophthalmopathy was told apart from stable hyperthyroidism by a 13 V-J model.

Amplified TCR beta CDR3 regions came from RNA transcripts. The study used the HTBI primer set for a first-round RT-PCR of the TCR CDR3. TCRdb redid the calling of the multiplex PCR reads with MiXCR, one entry per CDR3 protein. The sample contains 750,000 to 900,000 distinct CDR3 sequences, approximately 40% of which appear only once. The sequenced material came from blood. This TCR derives from a man aged 18-30 years with Graves' hyperthyroidism. The chain employs TRBV29-1 and TRBJ2-1; TRBD1 matches at 7 bases. The CDR3 protein is CSVRDRVQNEQFF. The CDR3 coding sequence is TGCAGCGTTCGAGACAGGGTCCAGAATGAGCAGTTCTTC.